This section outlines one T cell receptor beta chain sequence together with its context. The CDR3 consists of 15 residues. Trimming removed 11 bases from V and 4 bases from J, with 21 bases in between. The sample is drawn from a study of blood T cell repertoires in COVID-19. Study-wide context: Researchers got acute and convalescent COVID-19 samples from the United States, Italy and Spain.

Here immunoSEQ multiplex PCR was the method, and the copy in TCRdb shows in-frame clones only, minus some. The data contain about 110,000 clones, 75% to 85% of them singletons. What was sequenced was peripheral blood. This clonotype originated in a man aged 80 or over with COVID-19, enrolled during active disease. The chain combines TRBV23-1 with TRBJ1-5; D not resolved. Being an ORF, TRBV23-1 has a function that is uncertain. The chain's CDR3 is CAPPVCEPRNQPQHF. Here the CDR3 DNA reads TGCGCCCCCCCCGTATGTGAACCGCGGAATCAGCCCCAGCATTTT.